This T cell receptor (beta chain) was profiled in a study of cytomegalovirus exposure and HLA in healthy donors. Looking at the study overall: One earlier analysis, a look at around 180 million T cells, found roughly 110 million unique TCR beta sequences. Notes on the study in general: Through in vitro validation, three CMV-associated chains were shown to be specific for CMV antigens. Solely CMV serostatus was available to characterize immune exposure. Most CMV-associated TCR beta chains appeared HLA-restricted in a later analysis.

V trimming: 2 bases; J trimming: 8 bases; junction bases outside the gene matches: 12. This CDR3 comprises 18 residues. Germline-derived CDR1 and CDR2 are MGHRA and YSYEKL. With regard to this clone: No antigen is known for it.

Primers for the PCR totalled 60 Vbeta and 13 Jbeta. Here immunoSEQ multiplex PCR was the method, and the copy in TCRdb shows in-frame clones only, minus some. Among 110,000 or so clones listed, over 65% were seen once. The specimen was PBMCs. V usage is TRBV4-1 and J usage is TRBJ2-1; TRBD2 matches at 13 bases. The source is a woman aged 18-29 years in good health and CMV-seronegative. In DNA, the CDR3 is TGCGCCAGCAGCCAACCTAAACTAGCGGGGGGGCCTCCCTATGAGCAGTTCTTC. Amino acids: CASSQPKLAGGPPYEQFF.